This T cell receptor (beta chain) was captured in a study of PD-L1 blockade in urothelial cancer. Whole-study context: Dosed intravenously at 1,200 mg every 3 weeks, atezolizumab was initiated by patients around 2014. As for prior chemotherapy regimens, patients had received 0 to 3. Counts from blood samples showed a median of about 150,000 T cells.

Time point of the sample: peripheral blood 6 weeks after treatment start. Per germline, CDR1 MNHEY and CDR2 SVGAGI. Trimming removed 5 bases from V and 6 bases from J, with 10 bases in between. The CDR3 length is 13 residues. Data came from immunoSEQ multiplex PCR; TCRdb stores just in-frame clones and leaves some out. The table shows under 20,000 clones, with about four fifths occurring only once. This TCR derives from a man aged 50-60 years with urothelial cancer. Sample: PBMCs, taken around atezolizumab (anti-PD-L1) treatment. The chain carries TRBV6-5 and TRBJ2-2; D may be TRBD1 (6 bases). The CDR3 spells CASSLTGPGELFF. CDR3 coding DNA: TGTGCCAGCAGTCTTACAGGGCCCGGGGAGCTGTTTTTT.